This is a list of T cell receptor beta chains from one sample in a study of monozygotic twins with cystic fibrosis. Clones were read by immunoSEQ multiplex PCR, and TCRdb kept only the in-frame ones, dropping some. The table lists around 10,000 clones, just over 99% of them singletons. Sequencing was carried out using blood. These receptor sequences come from a man aged 18-30 years with cystic fibrosis. The CDR3 runs from the conserved cysteine through the conserved F or W. Fields, in order: V gene, D gene, J gene, clone size, CDR3 protein, CDR3 DNA. A D gene is named only where the DNA matches it firmly. Only part of the rows carry a size: once, few, many, or a class if the clone is expanded.

V: TRBV6-1
D: -
J: TRBJ2-2
size: -
CDR3: CASSVQLATVTGELFF
DNA: TGTGCCAGCAGTGTCCAACTAGCTACCGTCACCGGGGAGCTGTTTTTT

V: TRBV19
D: -
J: TRBJ2-7
size: -
CDR3: CASSQGAYEQYF
DNA: TGTGCCAGTAGTCAGGGCGCCTACGAGCAGTACTTC

V: TRBV5-1
D: TRBD1
J: TRBJ2-1
size: -
CDR3: CASSATGAYNEQFF
DNA: TGCGCCAGCAGCGCGACAGGGGCGTACAATGAGCAGTTCTTC

V: TRBV29-1
D: -
J: TRBJ2-2
size: -
CDR3: CSVEEDSPGELFF
DNA: TGCAGCGTTGAAGAAGACAGCCCCGGGGAGCTGTTTTTT

V: TRBV6-5
D: -
J: TRBJ2-3
size: -
CDR3: CASSYDSGTDTQYF
DNA: TGTGCCAGCAGTTACGATAGTGGCACAGATACGCAGTATTTT

V: TRBV2
D: TRBD1
J: TRBJ1-4
size: -
CDR3: CASSGDRDNEKLFF
DNA: TGTGCCAGCAGTGGGGACAGGGATAATGAAAAACTGTTTTTT

V: TRBV27
D: -
J: TRBJ1-5
size: -
CDR3: CASRRGGGTDNSNQPQHF
DNA: TGTGCCAGCAGACGAGGGGGGGGAACAGACAATAGCAATCAGCCCCAGCATTTT

V: TRBV9
D: TRBD2
J: TRBJ2-2
size: -
CDR3: CASSVGFSGGAVSAGELFF
DNA: TGTGCCAGCAGCGTAGGCTTTAGCGGGGGGGCCGTTTCTGCCGGGGAGCTGTTTTTT

V: TRBV15
D: TRBD2
J: TRBJ2-1
size: -
CDR3: CATSVSGSRHNEQFF
DNA: TGTGCCACCAGCGTTAGCGGGAGCAGGCACAATGAGCAGTTCTTC

V: TRBV4-1
D: -
J: TRBJ1-6
size: once
CDR3: CASQGEQLAPLHF
DNA: TGCGCCAGTCAGGGAGAGCAATTAGCGCCCCTCCACTTT

V: TRBV19
D: -
J: TRBJ1-1
size: -
CDR3: CASSTLDGALTEAFF
DNA: TGTGCCAGTAGTACCCTGGACGGAGCCTTAACTGAAGCTTTCTTT

V: TRBV7-9
D: TRBD2
J: TRBJ2-4
size: -
CDR3: CASSPQQGGWKGAKNIQYF
DNA: TGTGCCAGCAGCCCCCAGCAGGGAGGGTGGAAGGGGGCCAAAAACATTCAGTACTTC

V: TRBV6-1
D: -
J: TRBJ2-3
size: -
CDR3: CASSGRQVLSTDTQYF
DNA: TGTGCCAGCAGTGGACGACAGGTCCTAAGCACAGATACGCAGTATTTT

V: TRBV7-8
D: -
J: TRBJ2-7
size: -
CDR3: CASSLDWALGEQYF
DNA: TGTGCCAGCAGCTTAGATTGGGCACTTGGCGAGCAGTACTTC

V: TRBV6-5
D: TRBD1
J: TRBJ2-1
size: once
CDR3: CASSGGTGVEQFF
DNA: TGTGCCAGCAGTGGAGGGACAGGGGTTGAGCAGTTCTTC